The rows below give T cell receptor beta chains drawn from one sample of a study of cytomegalovirus exposure and HLA in healthy donors. Clones were read by immunoSEQ multiplex PCR, and TCRdb kept only the in-frame ones, dropping some. The table records fewer than 110,000 clones, about four fifths of them present only once. The sequenced material came from PBMCs. The receptors stem from a woman in her thirties or forties in good health and CMV-seronegative. Each CDR3 is given with its conserved first and last residue. D genes are given only for firm matches. Not all rows give a size; the values are once, few, many and, for expanded clones, a class.

TRBV18,-,-,CASSPLAGSYEQYF
TRBV11-1,-,-,CASSLAYEQFF
TRBV28,TRBD1,-,CASNQPGQGARRHTF
TRBV7-9,TRBD1,-,CSSSLGGQGPVRHGYTF
TRBV19,-,-,CASSTGQQLAKNIQYF
TRBV4-2,-,once,CASSQERGSYEQYF
TRBV15,-,-,CATGRDLRQLYGYTF
TRBV7-8,TRBD2,-,CASSSGGALAQFF
TRBV5-6,TRBD2,-,CASSTGTSGLAKNIQYF
TRBV5-6,TRBD1,-,CASSFTGDYGYTF